The rows below give T cell receptor beta chains drawn from one sample of a study of blood T cell repertoires in COVID-19. The method was immunoSEQ multiplex PCR; TCRdb's version includes in-frame clones alone and lacks a portion of them. The sample records roughly 150,000 clones, roughly 93% being singletons. Sequenced: peripheral blood. The receptor set was obtained from a man younger than 30 with COVID-19, enrolled during active disease. Each CDR3 is given without its conserved first and last residue. Only part of the rows carry a size: once, few, many, or a class if the clone is expanded.

CDR3 | V | size
ASSVASDREYYNEQF | TRBV9 | .
ASSQGGNNEQF | TRBV14 | once
ASIPGAGREQY | TRBV6-5 | .
ASSESSGSYEQF | TRBV6-4 | .
ASTSAGGNNEQF | TRBV2 | .
ASSEDRDGSPLH | TRBV28 | .
ATSEAGLYTGELF | TRBV24-1 | .
ASSMGEGTGELF | TRBV9 | .
ASSPTGIEQY | TRBV7-2 | .
ASSSRRGGTEAF | TRBV11-2 | .
ASTSTHSALCPEQY | TRBV28 | .
ASSPGLQETQY | TRBV18 | .
ASSYQYSPLH | TRBV6-2/TRBV6-3 | .
ATSDFPASHEQF | TRBV24-1 | .
ASSFDKAYT | TRBV7-6 | .
ASSPNPDSRAFYEQY | TRBV4-1 | once
ASSPRTGAQSTSEQF | TRBV18 | .
ASSLALAGANTGELF | TRBV5-5 | .
ASSRWTGSEGLNAEQY | TRBV3-1/TRBV3-2 | .
AWSVQANEQF | TRBV30 | few
ATRLTGGSNQPQH | TRBV28 | .
ASSPAGAGANVLT | TRBV18 | .
ASNRDTGNNEKLL | TRBV11-3 | once
ASSTQTGAVYEQY | TRBV6-2/TRBV6-3 | .
ASSPWDYNYEQY | TRBV27 | .
ATSRVQGDYGYT | TRBV15 | .
ASSLLAGSEQF | TRBV6-4 | .
ATSRDPGREETQY | TRBV15 | .
ASSQWHLGQSATNEKLF | TRBV4-2 | .
ASSRGLAGSSYNEQF | TRBV5-1 | .
SVDWGAEQY | TRBV29-1 | .